This TCR beta chain was obtained from a study of T cells in Graves' hyperthyroidism and ophthalmopathy. Study-wide results and caveats: Most expanded thyroid clonotypes above 0.001 also appeared in blood.

What was amplified from RNA transcripts were TCR beta CDR3 regions. Primed by the HTBI set, a first-round RT-PCR was run on the TCR CDR3. TCRdb independently ran MiXCR on the multiplex PCR reads; one entry per CDR3 protein. The table lists around 200,000 distinct CDR3 sequences, around 19% of them singletons. This clonotype was found many times. What it binds is unknown. Researchers barred patients who had uncontrolled infection, other autoimmune disease, pregnancy or lactation. The CDR3 loop spans 14 amino acids. Losses at the gene ends were 10 bases for V and 3 bases for J; bases not matched to a gene: 9. From germline, CDR1 is SNHLY and CDR2 FYNNEI.

The clonotype comes from a man aged 35 to 55 with Graves' hyperthyroidism. Sequenced material: blood. The V and J genes are TRBV2 and TRBJ2-3; 8 bases agree with TRBD2. This CDR3 reads CATLGRGGTDTQYF. For the CDR3, the DNA is TGTGCCACCCTGGGACGGGGGGGAACAGATACGCAGTATTTT.